This T cell receptor (beta chain) appears in the sequencing data of a study of T cell responses to AZD1222 COVID-19 vaccine (dated by TCRdb to the early 2020s). For the wider study: Because spike-specific TCR depth and breadth did not differ between the two schedules, AZD1222 recipients who got a second dose at roughly 4 weeks were pooled with those who got a second dose at roughly 12 weeks. A total of roughly 240 trial participants underwent TCR sequencing, of whom approximately 210 received two doses of AZD1222 and approximately 25 received two doses of the MenACWY control vaccine. Trial participants were enrolled into age subgroups of 18-55, 56-69 and 70-plus years, which contained 148, 28 and 57 TCR-sequenced participants, respectively. Findings and caveats that apply to the study as a whole: Participants were mostly white British and included more females than males, and it was suggested by the authors that clonal diversity may have been underestimated. The 56-69-year group was small, and its depth increase did not reach significance, likely because of low power. Nearly half of unique spike-specific TCRs reportedly recognized epitopes outside regions mutated in the B.1.351 and B.1.1.7 variants. Conclusions about previously exposed vaccinees were limited because only six or seven AZD1222 recipients were SARS-CoV-2 seropositive at baseline. Spike-specific TCR breadth and depth rose significantly after two AZD1222 doses compared with day 0 and with MenACWY recipients. CD4 TCRs associated with the vaccine covered the entire spike protein, and the dominant responses were in regions 160-218 and 743-854. Because no day 14 peak-response samples were available, the repertoires could be characterized only after the peak T cell response.

The CDR3 regions of human TCRbeta chains were analyzed by immunosequencing. Regarding the original processing steps: TCRs in the repertoires were matched against a reference library of SARS-CoV-2-specific TCRs that had been generated with the MIRA antigen-specificity platform. Breadth meant the fraction of unique TCRs that were SARS-CoV-2-associated, whereas depth meant the fraction of total T cells that were SARS-CoV-2-associated. Using the MIRA data, every spike-specific TCR was mapped to the spike region that the TCR reacted to and assigned to either a CD4 or a CD8 class. Log10-transformed breadth and depth values were compared by one-way ANOVA with Sidak's multiple comparisons tests. Sourced from immuneACCESS, this table was stored by TCRdb with only in-frame sequences that have V and J called. A share of the clones is absent; for the studies checked, an unresolved V gene accounts for under half, and the remainder has no known explanation. V and J calls and clone size are as listed in that table; D and trimming were resolved from the DNA. This sample holds around 99,000 clones; roughly nine tenths were observed only once. The ten most abundant clones make up around 4.5% of the sample.

The time point label, as the study defines it: baseline before first vaccination. The vaccinee samples were drawn from two UK trials, COV001 and COV002, one of which was a single-blind randomized controlled phase 2/3 trial testing AZD1222 (ChAdOx1 nCoV-19) in healthy adults. Trial participant PBMC samples were collected at day 0 and day 28 after the second dose for TCRbeta chain sequencing. The CDR3 runs 16 amino acids, cysteine and phenylalanine included. Just the 48-base CDR3 DNA is kept, in frame starting at base 1. Sequences LGHNA (CDR1) and YNFKEQ (CDR2) are obtained from the germline V gene. The V end gives up 0 bases and the J end 3 bases, leaving 6 bases in the junction not matched to a gene. Of note for this clone: Its recognized antigen is unknown. Base quality data are lacking; no much larger clone is found one base away.

The rearrangement combines TRBV4-2 with TRBJ1-2; 8 nucleotides in the junction match TRBD1. Sequencing was performed on peripheral blood, taken on day 0 of AZD1222 vaccination. The sequence was collected from an adult in good health. The CDR3 region reads CASSQERTGRDYGYTF. The sequenced DNA is TGTGCCAGCAGCCAAGAAAGGACAGGGCGAGACTATGGCTACACCTTC.